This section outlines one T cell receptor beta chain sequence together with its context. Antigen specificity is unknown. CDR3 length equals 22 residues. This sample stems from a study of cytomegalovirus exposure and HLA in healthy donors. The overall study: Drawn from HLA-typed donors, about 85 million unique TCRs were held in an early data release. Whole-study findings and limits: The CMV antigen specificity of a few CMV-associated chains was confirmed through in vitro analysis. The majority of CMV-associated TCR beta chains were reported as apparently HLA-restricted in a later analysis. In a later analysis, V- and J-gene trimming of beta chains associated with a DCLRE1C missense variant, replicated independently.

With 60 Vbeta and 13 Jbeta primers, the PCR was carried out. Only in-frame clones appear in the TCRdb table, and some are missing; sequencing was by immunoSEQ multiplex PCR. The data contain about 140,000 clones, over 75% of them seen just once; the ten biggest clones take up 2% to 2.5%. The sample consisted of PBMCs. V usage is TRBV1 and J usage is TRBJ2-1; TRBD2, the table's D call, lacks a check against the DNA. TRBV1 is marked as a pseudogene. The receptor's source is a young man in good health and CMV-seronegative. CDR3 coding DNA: TGCACCAGCAGCCAAGAGTCTCAGGGGCTACTAGCGGAGCAGGGCTTCTACAATGAGCAGTTCTTC. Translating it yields CTSSQESQGLLAEQGFYNEQFF.